This record covers a single TCR beta chain. Its antigen remains unknown. Germline V gene lookup returns CDR1 GTSNPN and CDR2 SVGIG (reference sequence). The germline V and J ends were trimmed by 3 bases and 4 bases, with 10 bases remaining between them. The length of the CDR3 is 13 residues. The data were obtained in a study of shared clonotypes between healthy human individuals. Looking at the study overall: Three plates were used per donor for CD4 naive, three for CD4 memory, two for CD8 naive and one for CD8 memory.

Study results and limitations: An anticipated effect of sequencing depth on clonotype sharing among donors was recognized.

The assay was immunoSEQ multiplex PCR, and TCRdb's table has in-frame clones only and misses some. Of more than 2 million clones in the sample, 95% were seen once. Source material: naive CD4+ T cells sorted from blood. Subset meaning: CD45RA+ positively selected. The receptor was isolated from a man aged 18-30 years in good health. The rearrangement uses TRBV30 and TRBJ1-5; D gene uncertain. CDR3 sequence (DNA): TGTGCCTGGAGAGGTCAGACGAATCAGCCCCAGCATTTT. Translation gives CAWRGQTNQPQHF. The full variable domain, rest sourced from reference TRBV30 and TRBJ1-5, is SQTIHQWPATLVQPVGSPLSLECTVEGTSNPNLYWYRQAAGRGLQLLFYSVGIGQISSEVPQNLSASRPQDRQFILSSKKLLLSDSGFYLCAWRGQTNQPQHFGDGTRLSIL.